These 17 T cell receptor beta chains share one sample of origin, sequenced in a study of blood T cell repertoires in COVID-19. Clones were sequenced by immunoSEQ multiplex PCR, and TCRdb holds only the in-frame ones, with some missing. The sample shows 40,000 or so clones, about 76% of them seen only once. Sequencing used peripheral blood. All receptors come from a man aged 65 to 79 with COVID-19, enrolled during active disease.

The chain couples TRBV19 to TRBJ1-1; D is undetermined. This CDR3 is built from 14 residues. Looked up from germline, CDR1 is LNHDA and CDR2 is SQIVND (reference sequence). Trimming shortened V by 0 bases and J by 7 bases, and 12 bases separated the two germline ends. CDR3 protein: CASSIDLGAGEAFF. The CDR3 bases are TGTGCCAGTAGTATAGATCTTGGCGCGGGTGAAGCTTTCTTT.

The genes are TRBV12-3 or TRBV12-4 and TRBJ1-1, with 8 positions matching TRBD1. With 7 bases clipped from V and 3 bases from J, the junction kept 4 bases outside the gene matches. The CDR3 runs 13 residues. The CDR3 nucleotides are TGTGCCAGCACCTACAGGGGGGACACTGAAGCTTTCTTT. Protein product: CASTYRGDTEAFF.

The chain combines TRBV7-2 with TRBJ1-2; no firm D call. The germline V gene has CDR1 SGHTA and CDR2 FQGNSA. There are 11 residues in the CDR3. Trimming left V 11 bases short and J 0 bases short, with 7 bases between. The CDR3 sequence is CALTTNYGYTF. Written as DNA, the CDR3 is TGTGCCCTAACTACTAACTATGGCTACACCTTC.

The CDR3 DNA sequence: TGTGCCAGCAGCTGGGGGGGCGAGCAGTTCTTC. Translation gives CASSWGGEQFF. The V gene is TRBV9, the J gene TRBJ2-1, with D maybe TRBD2 (7 bases). This CDR3 comprises 11 residues. Germline V lookup: CDR1 SGDLS, CDR2 YYNGEE. Between the trimmed V and J ends, which lost 4 bases and 10 bases, there was a span of 9 bases.

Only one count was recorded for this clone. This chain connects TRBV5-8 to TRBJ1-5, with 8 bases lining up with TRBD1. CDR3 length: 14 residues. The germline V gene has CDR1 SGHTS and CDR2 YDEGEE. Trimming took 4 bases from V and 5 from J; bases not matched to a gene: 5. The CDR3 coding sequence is TGTGCCAGCAGCCAGGGGGCTCGTGATCAGCCCCAGCATTTT. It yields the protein CASSQGARDQPQHF.

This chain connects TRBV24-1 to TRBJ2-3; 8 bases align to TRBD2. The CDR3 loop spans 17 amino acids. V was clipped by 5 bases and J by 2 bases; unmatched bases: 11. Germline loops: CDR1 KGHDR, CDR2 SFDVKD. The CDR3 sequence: CATSVQASGFSTDTQYF. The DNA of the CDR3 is TGTGCCACCAGTGTCCAGGCTAGCGGGTTTTCCACAGATACGCAGTATTTT.

The CDR3 sequence is CASSPRPGYSYEQYF. The CDR3 DNA reads TGTGCCAGCAGCCCTCGACCAGGGTATTCCTACGAGCAGTACTTC. V gene TRBV7-2 combines with J gene TRBJ2-7; tentatively, D is TRBD1 (5 bases). This CDR3 has 15 amino acids. Trimming took off 5 bases at V and 1 base at J, with 15 bases between the two ends. The germline V gene encodes CDR1 SGHTA and CDR2 FQGNSA. The entire variable domain, with the rest obtained from reference TRBV7-2 and TRBJ2-7, is as follows: GAGVSQSPSNKVTEKGKDVELRCDPISGHTALYWYRQSLGQGLEFLIYFQGNSAPDKSGLPSDRFSAERTGGSVSTLTIQRTQQEDSAVYLCASSPRPGYSYEQYFGPGTRLTVT.

CDR3 residues: CATLRTSTDTQYF. Written as DNA, the CDR3 is TGTGCCACCCTACGGACAAGCACAGATACGCAGTATTTT. The chain joins TRBV7-9 to TRBJ2-3, with D perhaps matching TRBD1 (5 bases). Trimming stripped 10 bases from V and 0 bases from J, with 11 bases between. Per the germline V gene, CDR1 is SEHNR and CDR2 is FQNEAQ (reference sequence). The CDR3 has 13 amino acids.

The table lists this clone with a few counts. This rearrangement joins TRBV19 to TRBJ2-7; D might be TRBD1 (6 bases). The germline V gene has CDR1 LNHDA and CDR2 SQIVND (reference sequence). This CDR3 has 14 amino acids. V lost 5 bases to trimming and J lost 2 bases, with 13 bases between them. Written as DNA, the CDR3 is TGTGCCAGTAGTGACACAGGGCCGACCTACGAGCAGTACTTC. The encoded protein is CASSDTGPTYEQYF.

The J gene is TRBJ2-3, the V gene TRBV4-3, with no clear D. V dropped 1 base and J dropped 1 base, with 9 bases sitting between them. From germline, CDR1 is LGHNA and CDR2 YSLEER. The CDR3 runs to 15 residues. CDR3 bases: TGCGCCAGCAGCCAAGCAGGCAGTGGCACAGATACGCAGTATTTT. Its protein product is CASSQAGSGTDTQYF.

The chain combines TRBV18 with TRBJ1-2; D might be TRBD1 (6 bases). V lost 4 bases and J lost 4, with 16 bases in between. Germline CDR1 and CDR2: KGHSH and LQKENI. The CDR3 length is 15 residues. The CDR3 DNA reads TGTGCCAGCTCACTCCGGGACATAGAATCCTATGGCTACACCTTC. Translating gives CASSLRDIESYGYTF.

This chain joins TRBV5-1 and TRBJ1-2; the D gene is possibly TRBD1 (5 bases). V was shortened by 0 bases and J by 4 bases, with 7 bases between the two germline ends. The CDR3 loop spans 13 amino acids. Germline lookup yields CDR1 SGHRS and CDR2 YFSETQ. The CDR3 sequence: CASSLGGVYGYTF. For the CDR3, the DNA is TGCGCCAGCAGCTTGGGGGGCGTCTATGGCTACACCTTC.

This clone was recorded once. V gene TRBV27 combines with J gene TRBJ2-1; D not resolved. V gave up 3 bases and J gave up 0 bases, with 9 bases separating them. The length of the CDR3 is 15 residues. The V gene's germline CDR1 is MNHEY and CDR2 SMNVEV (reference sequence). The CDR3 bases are TGTGCCAGCAGTTTCCGGGTCCTCTCCTACAATGAGCAGTTCTTC. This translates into CASSFRVLSYNEQFF.

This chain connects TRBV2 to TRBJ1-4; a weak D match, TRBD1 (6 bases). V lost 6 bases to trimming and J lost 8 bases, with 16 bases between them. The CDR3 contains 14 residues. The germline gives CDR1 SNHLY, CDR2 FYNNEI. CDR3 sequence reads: CASSRDGGGEKLFF. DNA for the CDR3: TGTGCCAGCAGCAGGGACGGTGGGGGCGAAAAACTGTTTTTT.

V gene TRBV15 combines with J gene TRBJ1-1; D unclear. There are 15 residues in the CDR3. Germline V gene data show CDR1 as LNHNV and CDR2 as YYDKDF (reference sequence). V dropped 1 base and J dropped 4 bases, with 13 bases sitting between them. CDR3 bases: TGTGCCACCAGCAGAGGGGCAGGCCCCCGCACTGAAGCTTTCTTT. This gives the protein CATSRGAGPRTEAFF.

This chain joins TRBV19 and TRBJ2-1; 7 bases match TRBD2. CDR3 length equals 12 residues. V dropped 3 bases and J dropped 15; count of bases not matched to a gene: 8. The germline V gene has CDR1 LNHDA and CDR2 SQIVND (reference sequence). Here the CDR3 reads CASSMREPPLFF. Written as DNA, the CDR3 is TGTGCCAGTAGTATGCGGGAGCCCCCTCTGTTCTTC.

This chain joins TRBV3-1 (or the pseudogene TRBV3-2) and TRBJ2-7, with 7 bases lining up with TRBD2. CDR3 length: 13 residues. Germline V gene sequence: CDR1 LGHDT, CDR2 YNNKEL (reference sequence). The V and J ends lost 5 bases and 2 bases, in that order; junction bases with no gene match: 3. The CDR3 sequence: CASSRDYAYEQYF. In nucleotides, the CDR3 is TGTGCCAGCAGCAGGGACTACGCCTACGAGCAGTACTTC.